This T cell receptor beta chain was retrieved from a study of T cells after yellow fever vaccination. Study-wide results and caveats: It was a weaker secondary response, yet one that peaked faster, at day 5 versus 15.

There are many counts of this clonotype. Its antigen is undetermined. One entry per CDR3 protein, called by TCRdb with MiXCR from the 5' RACE reads. The sample has roughly 340,000 distinct CDR3 sequences; more than 8.5% are singletons. The CDR3 is 14 residues long. J gave up 3 bases and V 4 bases, and 3 bases lay outside the gene matches. The germline gives CDR1 SGHTA, CDR2 FQGTGA. The chain employs TRBV7-3 and TRBJ2-3; 8 bases align to TRBD2. The source material was PBMCs, sampled on the day of the first yellow fever vaccination. The sequence derives from a man aged 18 to 35 who received the YFV17D yellow fever vaccine. CDR3 protein: CASSSGLATDTQYF. The CDR3 nucleotides are TGTGCCAGCAGCTCCGGACTAGCAACAGATACGCAGTATTTT.